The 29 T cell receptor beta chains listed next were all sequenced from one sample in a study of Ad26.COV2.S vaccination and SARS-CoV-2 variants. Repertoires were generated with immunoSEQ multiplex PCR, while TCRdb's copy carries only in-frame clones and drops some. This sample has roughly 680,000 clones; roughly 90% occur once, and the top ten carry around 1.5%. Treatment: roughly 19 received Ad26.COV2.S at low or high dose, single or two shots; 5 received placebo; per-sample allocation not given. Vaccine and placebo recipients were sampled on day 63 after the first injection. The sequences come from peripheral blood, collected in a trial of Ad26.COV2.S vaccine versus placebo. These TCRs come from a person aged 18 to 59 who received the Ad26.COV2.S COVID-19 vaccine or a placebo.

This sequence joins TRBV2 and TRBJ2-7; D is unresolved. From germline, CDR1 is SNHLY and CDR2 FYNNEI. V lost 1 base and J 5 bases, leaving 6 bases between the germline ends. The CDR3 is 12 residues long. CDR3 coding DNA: TGTGCCAGCAGTGAAGTTTCCCACGAGCAGTACTTC. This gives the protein CASSEVSHEQYF.

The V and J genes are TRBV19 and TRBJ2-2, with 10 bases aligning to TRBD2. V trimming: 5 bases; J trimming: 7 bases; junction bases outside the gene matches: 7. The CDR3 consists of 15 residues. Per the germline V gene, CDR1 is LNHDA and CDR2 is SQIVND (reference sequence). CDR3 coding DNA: TGTGCCAGTAGTCCTCGGACTAGCGGTCACGGGGAGCTGTTTTTT. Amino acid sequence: CASSPRTSGHGELFF.

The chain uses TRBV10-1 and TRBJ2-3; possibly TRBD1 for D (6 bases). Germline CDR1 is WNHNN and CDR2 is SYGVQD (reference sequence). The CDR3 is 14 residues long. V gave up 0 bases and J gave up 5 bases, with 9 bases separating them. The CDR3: CASSESSTGDTQYF. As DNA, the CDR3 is TGCGCCAGCAGTGAGTCGTCGACAGGAGATACGCAGTATTTT.

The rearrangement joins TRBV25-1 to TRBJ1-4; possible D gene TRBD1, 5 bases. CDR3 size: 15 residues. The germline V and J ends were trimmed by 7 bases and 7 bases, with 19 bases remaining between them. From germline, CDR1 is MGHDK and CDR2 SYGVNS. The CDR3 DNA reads TGTGCCAGCACATTGGGAGGGGTCCGGGGTGAAAAACTGTTTTTT. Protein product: CASTLGGVRGEKLFF.

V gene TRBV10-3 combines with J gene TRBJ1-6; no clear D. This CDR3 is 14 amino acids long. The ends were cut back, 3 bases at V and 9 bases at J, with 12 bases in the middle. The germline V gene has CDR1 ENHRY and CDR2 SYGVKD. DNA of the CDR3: TGTGCCATCAGTGATCCGGGTTTAGGTTCACCCCTCCACTTT. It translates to CAISDPGLGSPLHF.

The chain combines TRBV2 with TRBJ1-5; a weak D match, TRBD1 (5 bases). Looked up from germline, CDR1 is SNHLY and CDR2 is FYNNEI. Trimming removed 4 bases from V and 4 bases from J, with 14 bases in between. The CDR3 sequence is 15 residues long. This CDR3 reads CASSVTAEPNQPQHF. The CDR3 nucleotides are TGTGCCAGCAGTGTGACAGCTGAACCTAATCAGCCCCAGCATTTT.

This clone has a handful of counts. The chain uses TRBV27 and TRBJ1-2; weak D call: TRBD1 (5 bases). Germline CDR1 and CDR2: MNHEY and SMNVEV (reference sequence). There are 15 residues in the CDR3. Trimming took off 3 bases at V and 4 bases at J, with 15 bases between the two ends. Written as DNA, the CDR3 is TGTGCCAGCAGTTTTCTCGGGGAGGGGCCCTATGGCTACACCTTC. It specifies CASSFLGEGPYGYTF.

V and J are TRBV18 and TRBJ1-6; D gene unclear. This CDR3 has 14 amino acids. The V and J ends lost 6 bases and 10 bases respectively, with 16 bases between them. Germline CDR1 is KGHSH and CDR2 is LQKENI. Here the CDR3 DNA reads TGTGCCAGCTCTCCCCCAGGTGGGGTATCACCCCTCCACTTT. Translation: CASSPPGGVSPLHF.

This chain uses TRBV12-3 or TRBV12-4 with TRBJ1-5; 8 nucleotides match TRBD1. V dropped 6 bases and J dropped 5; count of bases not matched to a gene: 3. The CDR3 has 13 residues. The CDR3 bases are TGTGCCAGCAGCATGGACAGGGATCAGCCCCAGCATTTT. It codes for CASSMDRDQPQHF.

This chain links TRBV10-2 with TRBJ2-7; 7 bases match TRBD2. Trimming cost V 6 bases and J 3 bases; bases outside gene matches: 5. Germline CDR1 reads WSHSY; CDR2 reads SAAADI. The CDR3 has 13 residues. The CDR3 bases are TGCGCCAGCAGCGACGGGGGGAGCTACGAGCAGTACTTC. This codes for CASSDGGSYEQYF.

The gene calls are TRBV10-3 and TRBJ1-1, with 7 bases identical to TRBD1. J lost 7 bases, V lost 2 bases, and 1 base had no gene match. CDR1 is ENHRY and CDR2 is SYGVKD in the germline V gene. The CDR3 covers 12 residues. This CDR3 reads CAISERGREAFF. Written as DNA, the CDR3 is TGTGCCATCAGTGAGAGGGGGCGTGAAGCTTTCTTT.

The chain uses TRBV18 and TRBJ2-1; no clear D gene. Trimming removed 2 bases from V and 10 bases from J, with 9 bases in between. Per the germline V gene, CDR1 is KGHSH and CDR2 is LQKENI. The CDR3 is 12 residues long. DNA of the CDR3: TGTGCCAGCTCACCAGCCGATCAGGAGCAGTTCTTC. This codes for CASSPADQEQFF.

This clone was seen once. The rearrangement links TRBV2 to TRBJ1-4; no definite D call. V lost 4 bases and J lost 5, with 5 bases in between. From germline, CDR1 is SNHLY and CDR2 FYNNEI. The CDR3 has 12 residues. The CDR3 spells CASSGQNEKLFF. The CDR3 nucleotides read TGTGCCAGCAGTGGACAAAATGAAAAACTGTTTTTT.

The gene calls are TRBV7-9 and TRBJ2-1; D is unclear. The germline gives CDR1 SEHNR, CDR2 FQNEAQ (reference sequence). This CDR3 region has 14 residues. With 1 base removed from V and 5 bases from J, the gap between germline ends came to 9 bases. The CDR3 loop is CASSLVMTDNEQFF. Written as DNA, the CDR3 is TGTGCCAGCAGCTTAGTAATGACGGACAATGAGCAGTTCTTC. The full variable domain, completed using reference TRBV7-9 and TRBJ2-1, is DTGVSQNPRHKITKRGQNVTFRCDPISEHNRLYWYRQTLGQGPEFLTYFQNEAQLEKSRLLSDRFSAERPKGSFSTLEIQRTEQGDSAMYLCASSLVMTDNEQFFGPGTRLTVL.

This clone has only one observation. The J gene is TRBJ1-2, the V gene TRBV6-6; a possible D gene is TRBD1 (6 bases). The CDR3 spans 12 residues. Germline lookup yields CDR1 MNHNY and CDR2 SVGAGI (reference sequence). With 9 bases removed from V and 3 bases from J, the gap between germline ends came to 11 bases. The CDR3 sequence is CASSGDDYGYTF. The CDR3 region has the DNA TGTGCCAGTTCAGGGGATGACTATGGCTACACCTTC.

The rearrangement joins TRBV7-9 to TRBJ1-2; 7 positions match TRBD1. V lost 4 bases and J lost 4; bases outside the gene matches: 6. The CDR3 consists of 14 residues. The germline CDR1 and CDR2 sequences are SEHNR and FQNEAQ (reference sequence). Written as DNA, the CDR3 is TGTGCCAGCAGCTCGGACAGGACCCTCTATGGCTACACCTTC. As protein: CASSSDRTLYGYTF.

The CDR3 reads CASSYSGGLYQPQHF. CDR3 bases: TGTGCCAGCAGTTACTCGGGTGGGTTGTATCAGCCCCAGCATTTT. The chain combines TRBV6-6 with TRBJ1-5; D is uncertain. The V end was cut by 0 bases, the J end by 5 bases, with 11 bases between. Germline V CDR1 and CDR2: MNHNY, SVGAGI (reference sequence). The CDR3 loop spans 15 amino acids.

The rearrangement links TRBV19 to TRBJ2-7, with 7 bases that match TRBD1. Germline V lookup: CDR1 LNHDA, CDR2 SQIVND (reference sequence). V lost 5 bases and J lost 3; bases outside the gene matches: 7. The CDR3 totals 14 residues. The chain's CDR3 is CASSRTGGDYEQYF. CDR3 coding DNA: TGTGCCAGTAGTCGGACAGGTGGGGACTACGAGCAGTACTTC. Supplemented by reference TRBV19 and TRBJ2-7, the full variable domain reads DGGITQSPKYLFRKEGQNVTLSCEQNLNHDAMYWYRQDPGQGLRLIYYSQIVNDFQKGDIAEGYSVSREKKESFPLTVTSAQKNPTAFYLCASSRTGGDYEQYFGPGTRLTVT.

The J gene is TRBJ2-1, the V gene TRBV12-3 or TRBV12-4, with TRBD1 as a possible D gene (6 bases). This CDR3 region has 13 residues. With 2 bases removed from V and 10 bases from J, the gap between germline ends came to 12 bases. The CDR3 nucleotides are TGTGCCAGCAGTTTAACAGGGATAGTAGAGCAGTTCTTC. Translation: CASSLTGIVEQFF.

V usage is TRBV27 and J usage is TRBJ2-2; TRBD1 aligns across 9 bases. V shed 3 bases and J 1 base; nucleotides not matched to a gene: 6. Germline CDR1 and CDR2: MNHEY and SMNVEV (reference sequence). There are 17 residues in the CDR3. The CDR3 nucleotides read TGTGCCAGCAGTTTGACGGACAGGGGTGGGAACACCGGGGAGCTGTTTTTT. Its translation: CASSLTDRGGNTGELFF.

CDR3 sequence: CASSYGGRLYEQYF. Written as DNA, the CDR3 is TGTGCCAGCAGTTATGGCGGGAGATTGTACGAGCAGTACTTC. The chain couples TRBV6-2 or TRBV6-3 to TRBJ2-7; 7 bases fit TRBD2. Trimming cost V 3 bases and J 4 bases; bases outside gene matches: 6. CDR1 is MNHEY and CDR2 is SVGEGT in the germline V gene. The CDR3 has 14 residues.

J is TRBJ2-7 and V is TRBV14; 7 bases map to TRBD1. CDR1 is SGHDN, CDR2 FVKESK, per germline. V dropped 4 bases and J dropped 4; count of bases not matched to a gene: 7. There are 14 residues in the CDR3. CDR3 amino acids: CASSPRDSRYEQYF. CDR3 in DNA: TGTGCCAGCAGCCCCCGGGACAGTCGTTACGAGCAGTACTTC.

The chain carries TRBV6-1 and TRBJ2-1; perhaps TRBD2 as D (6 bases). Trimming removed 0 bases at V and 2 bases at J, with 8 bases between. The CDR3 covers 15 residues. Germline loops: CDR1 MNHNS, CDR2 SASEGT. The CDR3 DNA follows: TGTGCCAGCAGTGAAGCTAGCGGTGCCTACAATGAGCAGTTCTTC. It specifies CASSEASGAYNEQFF.

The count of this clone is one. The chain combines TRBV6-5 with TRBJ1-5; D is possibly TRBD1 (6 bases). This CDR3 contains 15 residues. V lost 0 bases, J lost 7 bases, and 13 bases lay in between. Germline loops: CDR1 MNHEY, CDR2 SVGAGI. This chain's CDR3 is CASSYSQGESQPQHF. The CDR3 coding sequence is TGTGCCAGCAGTTACTCACAGGGTGAATCCCAGCCCCAGCATTTT.

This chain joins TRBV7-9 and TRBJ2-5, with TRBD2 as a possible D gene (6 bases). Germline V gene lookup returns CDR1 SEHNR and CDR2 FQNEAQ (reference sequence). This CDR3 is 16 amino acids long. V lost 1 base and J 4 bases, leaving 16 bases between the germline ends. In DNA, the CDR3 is TGTGCCAGCAGCTTAGTGGCATCTAGCGAGGGAGAGACCCAGTACTTC. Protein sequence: CASSLVASSEGETQYF.

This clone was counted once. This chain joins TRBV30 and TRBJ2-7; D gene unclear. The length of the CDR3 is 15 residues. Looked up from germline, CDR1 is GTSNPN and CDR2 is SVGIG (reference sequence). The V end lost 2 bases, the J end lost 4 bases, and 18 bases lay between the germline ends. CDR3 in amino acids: CAWSPSWTGRYEQYF. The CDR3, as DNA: TGTGCCTGGAGTCCATCCTGGACCGGTCGGTACGAGCAGTACTTC.

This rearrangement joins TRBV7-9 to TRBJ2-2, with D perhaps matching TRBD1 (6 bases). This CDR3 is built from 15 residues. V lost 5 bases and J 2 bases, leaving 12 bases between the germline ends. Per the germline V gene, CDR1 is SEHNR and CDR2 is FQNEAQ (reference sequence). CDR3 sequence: CASSTTGFNTGELFF. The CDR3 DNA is TGTGCCAGCAGCACTACAGGGTTTAACACCGGGGAGCTGTTTTTT.

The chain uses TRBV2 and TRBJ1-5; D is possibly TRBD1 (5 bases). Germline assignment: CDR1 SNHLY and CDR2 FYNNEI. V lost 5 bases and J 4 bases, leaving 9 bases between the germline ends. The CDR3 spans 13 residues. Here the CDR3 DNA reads TGTGCCAGCAGTTGGGGGGTGAATCAGCCCCAGCATTTT. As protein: CASSWGVNQPQHF.

The CDR3 region has the DNA TGTGCCAGCAGTCGTGGAGCAGGAACAGGGGACACTGAAGCTTTCTTT. It translates to CASSRGAGTGDTEAFF. The chain is built from TRBV7-9 and TRBJ1-1; 7 bases are shared with TRBD1. Germline assignment: CDR1 SEHNR and CDR2 FQNEAQ (reference sequence). V was clipped by 6 bases and J by 3 bases; unmatched bases: 13. This CDR3 spans 16 amino acids.